This T cell receptor beta chain was captured in a study of early T cells in non-severe SARS-CoV-2 infection. On the study more broadly: RNA in bulk from unsorted whole blood was sequenced, and chains were unpaired.

CDR1 and CDR2 (germline): SGHRS, YFSETQ. This CDR3 contains 13 residues. V lost 4 bases, J lost 0 bases, and 6 bases lay in between. Unique molecular identifiers (one per individual cDNA molecule) were attached. MiXCR was run by TCRdb on the 5' RACE reads, yielding one entry per CDR3 protein. The sample has fewer than 100,000 distinct CDR3 sequences; 10% to 12% are singletons. Material: whole blood. The chain links TRBV5-1 to TRBJ2-3; D is undetermined. The sequence was obtained from an adult who was a healthcare worker with PCR-confirmed SARS-CoV-2 infection or an uninfected control (not recorded which). The CDR3, as DNA: TGCGCCAGCAGCCCGGCCAGCACAGATACGCAGTATTTT. This sequence encodes CASSPASTDTQYF. Combining the CDR3 with reference TRBV5-1 and TRBJ2-3 gives the whole variable domain KAGVTQTPRYLIKTRGQQVTLSCSPISGHRSVSWYQQTPGQGLQFLFEYFSETQRNKGNFPGRFSGRQFSNSRSEMNVSTLELGDSALYLCASSPASTDTQYFGPGTRLTVL.